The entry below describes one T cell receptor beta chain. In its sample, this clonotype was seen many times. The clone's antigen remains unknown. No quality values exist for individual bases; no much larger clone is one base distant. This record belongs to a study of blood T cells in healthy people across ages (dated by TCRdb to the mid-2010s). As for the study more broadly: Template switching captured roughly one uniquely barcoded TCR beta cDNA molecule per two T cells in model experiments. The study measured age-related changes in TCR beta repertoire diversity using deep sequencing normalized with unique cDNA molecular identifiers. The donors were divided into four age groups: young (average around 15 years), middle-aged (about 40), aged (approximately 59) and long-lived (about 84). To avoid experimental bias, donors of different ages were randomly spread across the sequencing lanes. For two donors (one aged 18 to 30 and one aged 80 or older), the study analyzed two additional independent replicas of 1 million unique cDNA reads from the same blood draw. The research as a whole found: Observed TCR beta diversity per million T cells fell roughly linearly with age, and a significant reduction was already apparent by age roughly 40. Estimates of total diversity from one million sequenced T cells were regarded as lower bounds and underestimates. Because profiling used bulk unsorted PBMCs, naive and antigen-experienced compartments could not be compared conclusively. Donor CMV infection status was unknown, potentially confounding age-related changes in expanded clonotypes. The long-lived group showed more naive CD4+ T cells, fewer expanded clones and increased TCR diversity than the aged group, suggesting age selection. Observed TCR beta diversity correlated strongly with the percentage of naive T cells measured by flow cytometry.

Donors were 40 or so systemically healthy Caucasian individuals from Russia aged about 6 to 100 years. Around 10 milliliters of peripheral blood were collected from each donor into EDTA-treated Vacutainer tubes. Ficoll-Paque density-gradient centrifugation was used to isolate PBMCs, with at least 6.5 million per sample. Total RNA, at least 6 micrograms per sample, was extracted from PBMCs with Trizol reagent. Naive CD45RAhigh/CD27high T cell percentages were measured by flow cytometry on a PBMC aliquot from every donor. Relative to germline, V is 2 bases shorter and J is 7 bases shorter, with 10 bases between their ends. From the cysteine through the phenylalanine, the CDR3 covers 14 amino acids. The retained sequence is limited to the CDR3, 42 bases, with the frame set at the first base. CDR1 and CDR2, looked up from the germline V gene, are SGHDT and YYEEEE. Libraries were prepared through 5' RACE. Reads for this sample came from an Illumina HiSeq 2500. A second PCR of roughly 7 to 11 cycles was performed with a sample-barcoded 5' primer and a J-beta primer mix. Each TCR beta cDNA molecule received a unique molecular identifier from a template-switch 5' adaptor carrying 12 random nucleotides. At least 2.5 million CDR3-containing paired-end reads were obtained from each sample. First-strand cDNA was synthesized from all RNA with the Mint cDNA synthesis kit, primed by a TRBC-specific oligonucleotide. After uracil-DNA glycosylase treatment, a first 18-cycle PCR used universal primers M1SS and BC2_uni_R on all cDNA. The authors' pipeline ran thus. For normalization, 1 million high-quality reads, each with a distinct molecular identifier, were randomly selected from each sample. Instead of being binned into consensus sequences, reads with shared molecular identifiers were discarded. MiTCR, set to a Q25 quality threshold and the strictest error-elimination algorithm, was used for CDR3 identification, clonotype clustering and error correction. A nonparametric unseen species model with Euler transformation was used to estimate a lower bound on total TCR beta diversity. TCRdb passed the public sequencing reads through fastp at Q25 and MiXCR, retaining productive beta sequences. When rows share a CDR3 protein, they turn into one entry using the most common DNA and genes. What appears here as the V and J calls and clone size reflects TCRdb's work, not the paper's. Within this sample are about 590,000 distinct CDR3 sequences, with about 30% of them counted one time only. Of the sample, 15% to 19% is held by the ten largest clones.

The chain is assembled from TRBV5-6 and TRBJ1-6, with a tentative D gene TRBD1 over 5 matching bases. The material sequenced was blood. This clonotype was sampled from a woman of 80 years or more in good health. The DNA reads TGTGCCAGCAGCTTACGGCGGGGGAATTCACCCCTCCACTTT. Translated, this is CASSLRRGNSPLHF.